These 27 T cell receptor beta chains came from one sample sequenced in a study of T cells in Graves' hyperthyroidism and ophthalmopathy. TCR beta CDR3 region amplification was performed from RNA transcripts. The primer set for the first-round RT-PCR of the TCR CDR3 was HTBI. One entry per CDR3 protein results from TCRdb running MiXCR on the multiplex PCR reads. The table shows hundreds of thousands of distinct CDR3 sequences, with roughly 14% occurring only once. Source material: blood. These receptors were collected from a woman aged 35 to 49 with Graves' ophthalmopathy.

Comment on this clonotype: A much larger clone sits a single nucleotide away, making a read error possible. The V and J genes are TRBV4-2 and TRBJ2-7; no definite D call. Trimming stripped 1 base from V and 5 bases from J, with 3 bases between. The CDR3 sequence is 11 residues long. Germline V gene sequence: CDR1 LGHNA, CDR2 YNFKEQ. CDR3: CASSQGNEQYF. The CDR3 DNA is TGTGCCAGCAGCCAAGGCAACGAGCAGTACTTC.

The chain couples TRBV7-2 to TRBJ1-5; D not certain. V lost 4 bases, J lost 7 bases, and 11 bases lay in between. The CDR3 is 13 residues long. The germline V gene encodes CDR1 SGHTA and CDR2 FQGNSA. The CDR3 region is CASSWQRDQPQHF. In DNA form, the CDR3 reads TGTGCCAGCAGCTGGCAGAGAGACCAGCCCCAGCATTTT.

This clonotype has ten or more counts. The chain employs TRBV12-3 or TRBV12-4 and TRBJ2-2, with D perhaps TRBD1 (6 bases). The germline V and J ends were trimmed by 2 bases and 6 bases, with 13 bases remaining between them. The CDR3 totals 15 residues. CDR3 region: CASSLTIPGAGELFF. The CDR3 DNA sequence: TGTGCCAGCAGTTTAACTATTCCAGGGGCCGGGGAGCTGTTTTTT.

This clonotype was counted many times. The chain links TRBV19 to TRBJ2-5; D tentatively fits TRBD1 or TRBD2 (5 bases each). From germline, CDR1 is LNHDA and CDR2 SQIVND (reference sequence). Trimming removed 6 bases from V and 0 bases from J, with 8 bases in between. The length of the CDR3 is 13 residues. The CDR3 region is CASSEGHQETQYF. Here the CDR3 DNA reads TGTGCCAGTAGCGAGGGACACCAAGAGACCCAGTACTTC.

The sample holds many counts of this clonotype. The chain combines TRBV10-3 with TRBJ1-2; 7 bases map to TRBD1. There are 13 residues in the CDR3. CDR1 is ENHRY and CDR2 is SYGVKD in the germline V gene. With 6 bases clipped from V and 4 bases from J, the junction kept 5 bases outside the gene matches. The CDR3 DNA sequence: TGTGCCATCAGACGACAGGGAATCTATGGCTACACCTTC. It translates to CAIRRQGIYGYTF.

The gene calls are TRBV6-2 or TRBV6-3 and TRBJ1-2; D ambiguous. V was shortened by 2 bases and J by 2 bases, with 12 bases between the two germline ends. Germline CDR1 reads MNHEY; CDR2 reads SVGEGT. This CDR3 contains 15 residues. The CDR3 bases are TGTGCCAGCAGTTACGTGCAGGCGCACAACTATGGCTACACCTTC. Its protein product is CASSYVQAHNYGYTF.

The V call is TRBV7-3, the J call TRBJ2-7; no clear D gene. The germline gives CDR1 SGHTA, CDR2 FQGTGA. Trimming took off 4 bases at V and 7 bases at J, with 11 bases between the two ends. The length of the CDR3 is 12 residues. CDR3 bases: TGTGCCAGCAGCTCCCCAGCGCCGGAGCAGTACTTC. Translated: CASSSPAPEQYF.

This clonotype was counted ten times or more. V usage is TRBV10-2 and J usage is TRBJ2-5; D is unclear. There are 12 residues in the CDR3. Trimming pared 8 bases from V and 3 bases from J, leaving 10 bases between. Germline assignment: CDR1 WSHSY and CDR2 SAAADI. For the CDR3, the DNA is TGCGCCAGCGGTGCGGTAAAAGAGACCCAGTACTTC. The encoded protein is CASGAVKETQYF.

There are many counts of this clonotype. V gene TRBV28 combines with J gene TRBJ2-7; 10 positions agree with TRBD1. This CDR3 is built from 15 residues. Trimming at V came to 5 bases and at J to 7 bases, leaving 11 bases not matched to a gene. The germline V gene encodes CDR1 MDHEN and CDR2 SYDVKM. CDR3 amino acids: CASSPGGQGVGEQYF. CDR3 coding DNA: TGTGCCAGCAGTCCCGGTGGACAGGGGGTGGGGGAGCAGTACTTC.

This clonotype was seen ten or more times. The chain employs TRBV11-2 and TRBJ2-1; D is unclear. V lost 5 bases and J 9 bases, leaving 14 bases between the germline ends. Germline lookup yields CDR1 SGHAT and CDR2 FQNNGV. The CDR3 contains 13 residues. The CDR3 DNA follows: TGTGCCAGCAGCGTCGACCAGAGATTTGAGCAGTTCTTC. Protein: CASSVDQRFEQFF.

This clonotype occurred many times. The chain joins TRBV28 to TRBJ2-7; 12 bases line up with TRBD1. Losses at the gene ends were 6 bases for V and 3 bases for J; bases not matched to a gene: 3. There are 14 residues in the CDR3. From germline, CDR1 is MDHEN and CDR2 SYDVKM. CDR3 region: CASRGQGARYEQYF. The CDR3 nucleotides read TGTGCCAGCAGGGGACAGGGGGCCCGCTACGAGCAGTACTTC.

This clonotype was recorded many times. The chain combines TRBV20-1 with TRBJ2-7; 12 bases map to TRBD2. V lost 3 bases to trimming and J lost 1 base; unmatched junction nucleotides: 1. The CDR3 contains 14 residues. Per the germline V gene, CDR1 is DFQATT and CDR2 is SNEGSKA (reference sequence). CDR3 DNA sequence: TGCAGTGCTAGGGGACTAGCGGGTTCCTACGAGCAGTACTTC. Protein product: CSARGLAGSYEQYF.

This clonotype occurred a few times. V gene TRBV11-2 combines with J gene TRBJ2-1, with 8 bases aligning to TRBD2. Per germline, CDR1 SGHAT and CDR2 FQNNGV. This CDR3 contains 16 residues. V shed 2 bases and J 4 bases; nucleotides not matched to a gene: 7. CDR3 loop: CASSLYPSGRYNEQFF. For the CDR3, the DNA is TGTGCCAGCAGCTTATATCCCAGCGGGAGATACAATGAGCAGTTCTTC.

Many counts were recorded for this clonotype. V and J are TRBV20-1 and TRBJ2-2; D tentatively fits TRBD1 or TRBD2 (5 bases each). CDR1 DFQATT and CDR2 SNEGSKA come from the germline V gene (reference sequence). This CDR3 spans 15 amino acids. The germline V and J ends were trimmed by 6 bases and 5 bases, with 19 bases remaining between them. The CDR3 nucleotides read TGCAGTGCCCACTGGTCACGAGGGGCGACCGGGGAGCTGTTTTTT. Its protein is CSAHWSRGATGELFF.

This clonotype was counted only a few times. The rearrangement links TRBV7-9 to TRBJ2-7, with 7 bases lining up with TRBD2. This CDR3 is 15 amino acids long. Losses at the gene ends were 2 bases for V and 1 base for J; bases not matched to a gene: 5. The germline CDR1 and CDR2 sequences are SEHNR and FQNEAQ (reference sequence). CDR3 DNA sequence: TGTGCCAGCAGCTTAATCCCTAGCGGTTCCTACGAGCAGTACTTC. Translated, it gives CASSLIPSGSYEQYF.

Only a few counts were recorded for this clonotype. The chain carries TRBV19 and TRBJ1-1, with D possibly TRBD1 on 5 matching bases. CDR3 length equals 12 residues. The germline V gene has CDR1 LNHDA and CDR2 SQIVND (reference sequence). V lost 5 bases and J lost 7, with 11 bases in between. CDR3 region: CASSEQDYEAFF. CDR3 coding DNA: TGTGCCAGTAGTGAACAGGACTATGAAGCTTTCTTT.

This clonotype was recorded many times. J is TRBJ2-7 and V is TRBV6-2 or TRBV6-3, with 8 positions matching TRBD1. The trim removed 2 bases at V and 2 bases at J, leaving 8 bases unmatched. Germline V gene sequence: CDR1 MNHEY, CDR2 SVGEGT. The CDR3 is 16 amino acids. The CDR3 region has the DNA TGTGCCAGCAGTTACCCAAAGGGACAGGTAACCTACGAGCAGTACTTC. Amino acid sequence: CASSYPKGQVTYEQYF.

This clonotype was counted only a few times. The V call is TRBV28, the J call TRBJ2-7; D is possibly TRBD1 or TRBD2 (5 bases each). Germline V gene data show CDR1 as MDHEN and CDR2 as SYDVKM. The CDR3 consists of 14 residues. V shed 6 bases and J shed 3 bases, with 15 bases lying between them. CDR3 loop: CASRLRDPRYEQYF. CDR3 bases: TGTGCCAGCAGACTTCGGGACCCCCGCTACGAGCAGTACTTC. The entire variable domain, with the rest obtained from reference TRBV28 and TRBJ2-7, is as follows: DVKVTQSSRYLVKRTGEKVFLECVQDMDHENMFWYRQDPGLGLRLIYFSYDVKMKEKGDIPEGYSVSREKKERFSLILESASTNQTSMYLCASRLRDPRYEQYFGPGTRLTVT.

The sample holds many counts of this clonotype. The V and J genes are TRBV9 and TRBJ1-2, with D possibly TRBD1 on 5 matching bases. Trimming removed 4 bases at V and 3 bases at J, with 13 bases between. Germline V gene lookup returns CDR1 SGDLS and CDR2 YYNGEE. The CDR3 sequence is 14 residues long. The CDR3 DNA is TGTGCCAGCAGCTCATCCGGGACCCACTATGGCTACACCTTC. Its translation is CASSSSGTHYGYTF.

This clonotype was picked up many times. The chain uses TRBV28 and TRBJ1-1, with no clear D. V shed 5 bases and J shed 4 bases, with 8 bases lying between them. Germline V CDR1 and CDR2: MDHEN, SYDVKM. The CDR3 totals 12 residues. The CDR3 loop is CASSTPFTEAFF. In DNA form, the CDR3 reads TGTGCCAGCAGTACCCCTTTCACTGAAGCTTTCTTT. Combining the CDR3 with reference TRBV28 and TRBJ1-1 gives the whole variable domain DVKVTQSSRYLVKRTGEKVFLECVQDMDHENMFWYRQDPGLGLRLIYFSYDVKMKEKGDIPEGYSVSREKKERFSLILESASTNQTSMYLCASSTPFTEAFFGQGTRLTVV.

This chain connects TRBV30 to TRBJ1-3, with D possibly TRBD1 on 5 matching bases. Trimming took off 1 base at V and 2 bases at J, with 6 bases between the two ends. This CDR3 is built from 13 residues. CDR1 and CDR2 (germline): GTSNPN, SVGIG (reference sequence). DNA of the CDR3: TGTGCCTGGAGTGGGGGGGCTGGAAACACCATATATTTT. The encoded protein is CAWSGGAGNTIYF.

The table lists this clonotype with a few counts. A single base separates this from a much larger clone, so it may be a read error. The chain links TRBV10-3 to TRBJ2-2, with 7 nucleotides matching TRBD2. The CDR3 is 13 amino acids. Germline V gene lookup returns CDR1 ENHRY and CDR2 SYGVKD. CDR3 protein: CAILADFTGELVF. CDR3 DNA sequence: TGTGCCATTCTAGCGGACTTCACCGGGGAGCTGGTTTTT.

This clonotype was detected many times. The CDR3 region is CASSLGQGLLGYTF. The CDR3 region has the DNA TGTGCCAGCAGCCTGGGACAGGGACTCTTAGGCTACACCTTC. The V and J genes are TRBV7-9 and TRBJ1-2, with 9 bases aligning to TRBD1. Looked up from germline, CDR1 is SEHNR and CDR2 is FQNEAQ (reference sequence). Trimming took 5 bases from V and 8 from J; bases not matched to a gene: 9. The CDR3 totals 14 residues.

This clonotype was recorded many times. The gene calls are TRBV6-5 and TRBJ2-2; D might be TRBD1 or TRBD2, each matching 6 bases. The CDR3 has 14 amino acids. CDR1 is MNHEY, CDR2 SVGAGI, per germline. The V and J ends lost 4 bases and 3 bases respectively, with 9 bases between them. The DNA for the CDR3 is TGTGCCAGCAGTTCGGGGGCGTACACCGGGGAGCTGTTTTTT. It specifies CASSSGAYTGELFF.

This clonotype showed up many times. The chain employs TRBV10-3 and TRBJ1-5; D call uncertain. The CDR3 totals 14 residues. Trimming pared 0 bases from V and 4 bases from J, leaving 7 bases between. In germline, CDR1 is ENHRY, CDR2 SYGVKD. The CDR3 is CAISESGGNQPQHF. The CDR3 nucleotides are TGTGCCATCAGTGAGTCCGGCGGGAATCAGCCCCAGCATTTT.

In this sample, this clonotype turned up many times. The chain combines TRBV13 with TRBJ2-5; 11 bases map to TRBD2. With 5 bases clipped from V and 7 bases from J, the junction kept 15 bases outside the gene matches. The CDR3 loop spans 17 amino acids. CDR1 and CDR2 from the germline V gene are PRHDT and FYEKMQ (reference sequence). CDR3 residues: CASSHAPSGGTPWTQYF. CDR3 in DNA: TGTGCCAGCAGCCATGCCCCTAGCGGGGGGACCCCGTGGACCCAGTACTTC.

CDR3 residues: CASSLTGDSQETQYF. CDR3 nucleotide sequence: TGTGCCAGCAGTCTTACGGGGGACTCGCAAGAGACCCAGTACTTC. The genes are TRBV6-1 and TRBJ2-5; D is possibly TRBD2 (6 bases). V lost 5 bases to trimming and J lost 2 bases, with 15 bases between them. This CDR3 comprises 15 residues. Germline V CDR1 and CDR2: MNHNS, SASEGT.